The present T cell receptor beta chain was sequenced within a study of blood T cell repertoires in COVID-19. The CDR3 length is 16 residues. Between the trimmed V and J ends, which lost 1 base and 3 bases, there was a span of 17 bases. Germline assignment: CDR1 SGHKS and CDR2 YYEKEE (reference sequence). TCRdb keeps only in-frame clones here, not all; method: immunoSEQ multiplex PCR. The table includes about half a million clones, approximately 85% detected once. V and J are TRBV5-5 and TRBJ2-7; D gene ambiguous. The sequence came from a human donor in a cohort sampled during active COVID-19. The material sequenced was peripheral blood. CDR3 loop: CASSLLWRFDGYEQYF. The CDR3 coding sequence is TGTGCCAGCAGCTTGTTATGGCGGTTTGATGGCTACGAGCAGTACTTC.